The rows below give T cell receptor beta chains drawn from one sample of a study of blood T cell repertoires in COVID-19. Produced via immunoSEQ multiplex PCR; TCRdb's table is partial and in-frame only. The sample lists about 150,000 clones; roughly 90% were seen once. Input material: peripheral blood. The receptors shown here come from a human donor in a cohort sampled during active COVID-19. The CDR3 runs from the conserved cysteine through the conserved F or W. The order of the fields is CDR3 DNA, CDR3 protein, D gene, clone size, CDR3 length, J gene, V gene. D genes are given only for firm matches. Some rows have no size entry. The others give once, few or many, or a class for an expanded clone.

CDR3nt: TGCGCCAGCAGCAGGGGGGTAGGGGAAAAACTGTTTTTT; CDR3aa: CASSRGVGEKLFF; d_gene: TRBD1; abundance: .; len: 13; j_gene: TRBJ1-4; v_gene: TRBV10-1
CDR3nt: TGCGCCAGCAGCTCAATGGGAGGGACAGGGGGCCGAGGCAGTGAAAAACTGTTTTTT; CDR3aa: CASSSMGGTGGRGSEKLFF; d_gene: TRBD1; abundance: .; len: 19; j_gene: TRBJ1-4; v_gene: TRBV5-1
CDR3nt: TGCAGTGCTAGTACGAGGCCGGGGGATGAGCAGTTCTTC; CDR3aa: CSASTRPGDEQFF; d_gene: .; abundance: .; len: 13; j_gene: TRBJ2-1; v_gene: TRBV20-1
CDR3nt: TGTGCCACCAGTGCTCTCTCAGGACAGGGGCACTACGAGCAGTACTTC; CDR3aa: CATSALSGQGHYEQYF; d_gene: TRBD1; abundance: .; len: 16; j_gene: TRBJ2-7; v_gene: TRBV24-1
CDR3nt: TGTGCCAGCAGCTTAGTATCGAGAGCCCCCCACAATGAGCAGTTCTTC; CDR3aa: CASSLVSRAPHNEQFF; d_gene: .; abundance: once; len: 16; j_gene: TRBJ2-1; v_gene: TRBV7-8
CDR3nt: TGTGCCATCAGTGAGTCGAACAACAATTCACCCCTCCACTTT; CDR3aa: CAISESNNNSPLHF; d_gene: .; abundance: .; len: 14; j_gene: TRBJ1-6; v_gene: TRBV10-3
CDR3nt: TGTGCCAGCAGCTTTGGGCGACAGGGTCCTTCCACTGAAGCTTTCTTT; CDR3aa: CASSFGRQGPSTEAFF; d_gene: TRBD1; abundance: .; len: 16; j_gene: TRBJ1-1; v_gene: TRBV5-4
CDR3nt: TGTGCCAGCAGCCGGACTAGTGGAGAGACCCAGTACTTC; CDR3aa: CASSRTSGETQYF; d_gene: TRBD2; abundance: few; len: 13; j_gene: TRBJ2-5; v_gene: TRBV7-3
CDR3nt: TGTGCCAGCAGTGCCCGCCAGGGTGTCAGGACCGGGGAGCTGTTTTTT; CDR3aa: CASSARQGVRTGELFF; d_gene: .; abundance: .; len: 16; j_gene: TRBJ2-2; v_gene: TRBV27
CDR3nt: TGTGCCAGTAGTCTTGACATCAATCAGCCCCAGCATTTT; CDR3aa: CASSLDINQPQHF; d_gene: .; abundance: .; len: 13; j_gene: TRBJ1-5; v_gene: TRBV19
CDR3nt: TGTGCCAGCAGCGTAGGGAATACAAGGGGTTCACCCCTCCACTTT; CDR3aa: CASSVGNTRGSPLHF; d_gene: .; abundance: .; len: 15; j_gene: TRBJ1-6; v_gene: TRBV9
CDR3nt: TGTGCCAGCAGTGAGGGACAGGGAAGTTCACCCCTCCACTTT; CDR3aa: CASSEGQGSSPLHF; d_gene: TRBD1; abundance: .; len: 14; j_gene: TRBJ1-6; v_gene: TRBV2
CDR3nt: TGTGCCAGCAGCAGGAGACACGGGGAGGCCAAAAACATTCAGTACTTC; CDR3aa: CASSRRHGEAKNIQYF; d_gene: .; abundance: .; len: 16; j_gene: TRBJ2-4; v_gene: TRBV21-1
CDR3nt: TGCGCCAGCAGCCCCTGGCGGTCTAGCACAGATACGCAGTATTTT; CDR3aa: CASSPWRSSTDTQYF; d_gene: .; abundance: .; len: 15; j_gene: TRBJ2-3; v_gene: TRBV5-1
CDR3nt: TGTGCCAGCAGTAGCAGAAGTGAAAATTCACCCCTCCACTTT; CDR3aa: CASSSRSENSPLHF; d_gene: .; abundance: .; len: 14; j_gene: TRBJ1-6; v_gene: TRBV11-2
CDR3nt: TGTGCCAGCAGCTTGGCGGGCACAGATACGCAGTATTTT; CDR3aa: CASSLAGTDTQYF; d_gene: .; abundance: .; len: 13; j_gene: TRBJ2-3; v_gene: TRBV5-4
CDR3nt: TGTGCCAGCAGCTGGACAGGGGGCGCTGGGGCCAACGTCCTGACTTTC; CDR3aa: CASSWTGGAGANVLTF; d_gene: TRBD1; abundance: .; len: 16; j_gene: TRBJ2-6; v_gene: TRBV4-2
CDR3nt: TGTGCCAGCAGCTTTACAGGGAAGTCTGAAGCTTTCTTT; CDR3aa: CASSFTGKSEAFF; d_gene: .; abundance: .; len: 13; j_gene: TRBJ1-1; v_gene: TRBV7-2
CDR3nt: TGCGCCAGCAGCTTGGCGGGGGGGGACAGAATCCCCTACACCTTC; CDR3aa: CASSLAGGDRIPYTF; d_gene: TRBD1; abundance: .; len: 15; j_gene: TRBJ1-2; v_gene: TRBV5-1
CDR3nt: TGTGCCAGCAGCTCCCGACAGGGACTGTCCTACGAGCAGTACTTC; CDR3aa: CASSSRQGLSYEQYF; d_gene: .; abundance: .; len: 15; j_gene: TRBJ2-7; v_gene: TRBV7-2
CDR3nt: TGTGCCAGCACCGGGACAGGGACGAGGAATAATTCACCCCTCCACTTT; CDR3aa: CASTGTGTRNNSPLHF; d_gene: TRBD1; abundance: .; len: 16; j_gene: TRBJ1-6; v_gene: TRBV7-2
CDR3nt: TGCGCCAGCAGCTCGACAGGCTTGAGCTCCTACAATGAGCAGTTCTTC; CDR3aa: CASSSTGLSSYNEQFF; d_gene: .; abundance: once; len: 16; j_gene: TRBJ2-1; v_gene: TRBV5-1
CDR3nt: TGTGCCAGCAGCCTGAGACAGGCTAGCGGGGGAAGTGAGACCCAGTACTTC; CDR3aa: CASSLRQASGGSETQYF; d_gene: TRBD2; abundance: .; len: 17; j_gene: TRBJ2-5; v_gene: TRBV7-2
CDR3nt: TGTGCCAGAAGCACCACAGGGAGTCGCTACGAGCAGTACTTC; CDR3aa: CARSTTGSRYEQYF; d_gene: .; abundance: .; len: 14; j_gene: TRBJ2-7; v_gene: TRBV7-5
CDR3nt: TGTGCCAGTAGTACGAGCCGGGACAACCGCTACGAGCAGTACTTC; CDR3aa: CASSTSRDNRYEQYF; d_gene: .; abundance: .; len: 15; j_gene: TRBJ2-7; v_gene: TRBV19
CDR3nt: TGTGCCAGCAGCGGCGGACAGGGGGCGATTCACTACGAGCAGTACTTC; CDR3aa: CASSGGQGAIHYEQYF; d_gene: TRBD1; abundance: .; len: 16; j_gene: TRBJ2-7; v_gene: TRBV5-4
CDR3nt: TGTGCCAGCAGCAAAGGGGACAGGGGGCACGAGCAGTACTTC; CDR3aa: CASSKGDRGHEQYF; d_gene: .; abundance: .; len: 14; j_gene: TRBJ2-7; v_gene: TRBV21-1
CDR3nt: TGCAGCACATACAGGGCCGAGACCCAGTACTTC; CDR3aa: CSTYRAETQYF; d_gene: .; abundance: .; len: 11; j_gene: TRBJ2-5; v_gene: TRBV29-1
CDR3nt: TGTGCCAGCAGTTTAATACAGACCTACGAGCAGTACTTC; CDR3aa: CASSLIQTYEQYF; d_gene: .; abundance: .; len: 13; j_gene: TRBJ2-7; v_gene: TRBV28
CDR3nt: TGTGCCAGCAGTAAGCGCCGGGACAGGGGCATAGATGGCTACACCTTC; CDR3aa: CASSKRRDRGIDGYTF; d_gene: TRBD1; abundance: once; len: 16; j_gene: TRBJ1-2; v_gene: TRBV28
CDR3nt: TGTGCCAGCAGTTCGGGACACCAAGCAGATACGCAGTATTTT; CDR3aa: CASSSGHQADTQYF; d_gene: .; abundance: .; len: 14; j_gene: TRBJ2-3; v_gene: TRBV6-2/TRBV6-3